These 4 T cell receptor beta chains originate from one sample sequenced in a study of cytomegalovirus exposure and HLA in healthy donors. Primers: 60 Vbeta forward and 13 Jbeta reverse. Here immunoSEQ multiplex PCR was the method, and the copy in TCRdb shows in-frame clones only, minus some. This table has about 180,000 clones, over 75% appearing once. Sequenced input: PBMCs. These TCRs come from a man aged 55-75 years in good health and CMV-seronegative.

The gene calls are TRBV29-1 and TRBJ2-1; D might be TRBD1 (5 bases). Germline CDR1 SQVTM, CDR2 ANQGSEA. The CDR3 totals 11 residues. V was cut by 3 bases and J by 6 bases, with 6 bases left in between. The CDR3 sequence: CSVDRGNEQFF. CDR3 bases: TGCAGCGTTGATAGGGGCAATGAGCAGTTCTTC.

The chain couples TRBV27 to TRBJ1-5; no firm D call. This CDR3 is 16 amino acids long. V was pared by 0 bases and J by 0 bases, with 9 bases between. Germline V gene data show CDR1 as MNHEY and CDR2 as SMNVEV (reference sequence). The chain's CDR3 is CASSLSSAGSNQPQHF. In DNA form, the CDR3 reads TGTGCCAGCAGTTTATCTTCGGCAGGTAGCAATCAGCCCCAGCATTTT.

This clone has only one observation. V and J are TRBV6-1 and TRBJ2-7; 9 positions match TRBD1. The CDR3 loop spans 15 amino acids. The junction had 9 bases not matched to a gene; V was cut back by 8 bases and J by 1 base. Germline-derived CDR1 and CDR2 are MNHNS and SASEGT. This CDR3 reads CASSRGTGSSYEQYF. CDR3 nucleotides: TGTGCCAGCTCCCGAGGGACAGGGAGTTCCTACGAGCAGTACTTC.

This chain connects TRBV11-2 to TRBJ2-3, with 8 bases lining up with TRBD2. The CDR3 is 17 amino acids. V lost 1 base and J lost 6; bases outside the gene matches: 12. Germline V gene data show CDR1 as SGHAT and CDR2 as FQNNGV. In DNA form, the CDR3 reads TGTGCCAGCAGCTTAGCCCTCAGCGGGGGTGTGCAGGATACGCAGTATTTT. Translation: CASSLALSGGVQDTQYF. The full variable domain, rest sourced from reference TRBV11-2 and TRBJ2-3, is EAGVAQSPRYKIIEKRQSVAFWCNPISGHATLYWYQQILGQGPKLLIQFQNNGVVDDSQLPKDRFSAERLKGVDSTLKIQPAKLEDSAVYLCASSLALSGGVQDTQYFGPGTRLTVL.